Each of the 26 T cell receptor beta chains below was sequenced from the same sample in a study of control samples from healthy donors and cancer patients. Clones were sequenced by immunoSEQ multiplex PCR, and TCRdb holds only the in-frame ones, with some missing. The sample has about 120,000 clones; 75% to 95% are singletons. Sequencing input: blood. All receptors come from a man aged 40-49 years in good health.

V gene TRBV3-1 (or the pseudogene TRBV3-2) combines with J gene TRBJ1-1, with a weak D call TRBD1 (5 bases). Trimming took off 1 base at V and 1 base at J, with 7 bases between the two ends. The CDR3 sequence is 14 residues long. Germline V gene data show CDR1 as LGHDT and CDR2 as YNNKEL (reference sequence). CDR3 region: CASSQVGRNTEAFF. The CDR3 nucleotides read TGTGCCAGCAGCCAAGTGGGACGGAACACTGAAGCTTTCTTT.

This chain connects TRBV28 to TRBJ1-5; D is possibly TRBD1 (6 bases). V gave up 11 bases and J gave up 2 bases, with 10 bases separating them. Germline lookup yields CDR1 MDHEN and CDR2 SYDVKM. The CDR3 has 12 residues. Here the CDR3 DNA reads TGTGCCCGACAGGTACGCAATCAGCCCCAGCATTTT. Its protein is CARQVRNQPQHF.

This clone was seen only a few times. The CDR3 sequence: CASSFDWGVNTGELFF. In nucleotides, the CDR3 is TGTGCCAGCAGCTTTGATTGGGGGGTGAACACCGGGGAGCTGTTTTTT. The chain carries TRBV7-9 and TRBJ2-2; perhaps TRBD2 as D (6 bases). The CDR3 contains 16 residues. V was trimmed by 3 bases and J by 1 base, leaving 12 bases between them. Per the germline V gene, CDR1 is SEHNR and CDR2 is FQNEAQ (reference sequence).

This chain uses TRBV7-2 with TRBJ1-2; 7 positions agree with TRBD1. Germline loops: CDR1 SGHTA, CDR2 FQGNSA. With V trimmed by 0 bases and J by 2 bases, 6 bases remained unmatched. The CDR3 covers 16 residues. The chain's CDR3 is CASSLAQDRWNYGYTF. The CDR3 nucleotides read TGTGCCAGCAGCTTAGCCCAGGACAGGTGGAACTATGGCTACACCTTC.

The chain's CDR3 is CASTVYMNTEAFF. The CDR3, as DNA: TGTGCCAGCACTGTTTACATGAACACTGAAGCTTTCTTT. The V gene is TRBV12-3 or TRBV12-4, the J gene TRBJ1-1; D is unclear. The CDR3 extends over 13 amino acids. Trimming stripped 7 bases from V and 0 bases from J, with 9 bases between.

The CDR3 reads CASSGKGQSLYNEQFF. Here the CDR3 DNA reads TGTGCCAGCAGTGGCAAGGGACAGTCCTTATACAATGAGCAGTTCTTC. The chain recombines TRBV6-1 with TRBJ2-1; 7 nucleotides match TRBD1. There are 16 residues in the CDR3. The V segment lost 4 bases and the J segment 4 bases; nucleotides outside the gene matches: 10. Germline CDR1 and CDR2: MNHNS and SASEGT.

This rearrangement joins TRBV27 to TRBJ1-1; D may be TRBD1 (5 bases). V lost 4 bases and J 10 bases, leaving 19 bases between the germline ends. CDR1 MNHEY and CDR2 SMNVEV come from the germline V gene (reference sequence). The CDR3 has 14 residues. The CDR3, as DNA: TGTGCCAGCAGTTCTACTGGGGGTGGGCGGGGAGCTTTCTTT. This sequence encodes CASSSTGGGRGAFF.

This chain links TRBV5-1 with TRBJ1-1; D is possibly TRBD1 (6 bases). V was shortened by 3 bases and J by 5 bases, with 17 bases between the two germline ends. Germline CDR1 reads SGHRS; CDR2 reads YFSETQ. The CDR3 contains 15 residues. The CDR3, as DNA: TGCGCCAGCAGCTCACAGGGTCTTCAAGATACTGAAGCTTTCTTT. Amino acid sequence: CASSSQGLQDTEAFF.

The gene calls are TRBV14 and TRBJ2-7; D may be TRBD2 (7 bases). Germline CDR1 is SGHDN and CDR2 is FVKESK. This CDR3 has 16 amino acids. Deletions cut 3 bases from V and 2 bases from J, with 17 bases between. This CDR3 is CASSHPGGGGPYEQYF. CDR3 nucleotides: TGTGCCAGCAGCCACCCCGGAGGGGGGGGCCCCTACGAGCAGTACTTC.

Only one count was recorded for this clone. The chain combines TRBV5-4 with TRBJ1-1; TRBD1 aligns across 9 bases. CDR3 length equals 15 residues. The V segment lost 5 bases and the J segment 2 bases; nucleotides outside the gene matches: 7. Germline V CDR1 and CDR2: SGHNT, YYREEE (reference sequence). The CDR3 nucleotides are TGTGCCAGCAGAAAACAGGGGGCGGTTAACACTGAAGCTTTCTTT. It codes for CASRKQGAVNTEAFF.

This chain connects TRBV9 to TRBJ2-1; 15 positions agree with TRBD2. Germline lookup yields CDR1 SGDLS and CDR2 YYNGEE. The CDR3 sequence is 19 residues long. V shed 0 bases, J shed 0 bases, and the junction held 4 bases outside the gene matches. The CDR3 bases are TGTGCCAGCAGCGTAGGAATGGGACTAGCGGGGGGCTCCTACAATGAGCAGTTCTTC. This translates into CASSVGMGLAGGSYNEQFF.

The sample holds one count of this clone. The chain recombines TRBV14 with TRBJ2-1, with D possibly called TRBD1 or TRBD2 (5 bases each). Germline CDR1 reads SGHDN; CDR2 reads FVKESK. The CDR3 is made up of 16 amino acids. V dropped 3 bases and J dropped 9 bases, with 21 bases sitting between them. The CDR3, as DNA: TGTGCCAGCAGCCATGGATGGGATTCGGGGCTAAGTGAGCAGTTCTTC. Its protein product is CASSHGWDSGLSEQFF.

V usage is TRBV2 and J usage is TRBJ1-5; 7 bases are a match to TRBD1. CDR1 is SNHLY, CDR2 FYNNEI, per germline. The trim removed 7 bases at V and 7 bases at J, leaving 7 bases unmatched. CDR3 size: 13 residues. CDR3 residues: CASKSGGHQPQHF. CDR3 nucleotides: TGTGCCAGCAAATCAGGGGGACACCAGCCCCAGCATTTT. The full variable domain, rest sourced from reference TRBV2 and TRBJ1-5, is EPEVTQTPSHQVTQMGQEVILRCVPISNHLYFYWYRQILGQKVEFLVSFYNNEISEKSEIFDDQFSVERPDGSNFTLKIRSTKLEDSAMYFCASKSGGHQPQHFGDGTRLSIL.

This clone was recorded only once. V is TRBV5-1 and J is TRBJ1-5; D not resolved. The V gene lost 4 bases and the J gene lost 2 bases, with 13 bases spanning the gap. This CDR3 contains 15 residues. The V gene's germline CDR1 is SGHRS and CDR2 YFSETQ. Here the CDR3 DNA reads TGCGCCAGCAGCCCTTGGGGAGGCGGCAATCAGCCCCAGCATTTT. It is translated as CASSPWGGGNQPQHF. The full variable domain, completed using reference TRBV5-1 and TRBJ1-5, is KAGVTQTPRYLIKTRGQQVTLSCSPISGHRSVSWYQQTPGQGLQFLFEYFSETQRNKGNFPGRFSGRQFSNSRSEMNVSTLELGDSALYLCASSPWGGGNQPQHFGDGTRLSIL.

The V and J genes are TRBV11-2 and TRBJ2-1, with D possibly matching TRBD1 (5 bases). Trimming pared 0 bases from V and 5 bases from J, leaving 11 bases between. Germline CDR1 reads SGHAT; CDR2 reads FQNNGV. The CDR3 is made up of 15 amino acids. The DNA for the CDR3 is TGTGCCAGCAGCTTAGAGGCGGCAGGGAACAATGAGCAGTTCTTC. This translates into CASSLEAAGNNEQFF.

V gene TRBV7-8 combines with J gene TRBJ1-1, with no clear D. Germline V gene data show CDR1 as SGHVS and CDR2 as FQNEAQ. The CDR3 covers 11 residues. V was shortened by 5 bases and J by 5 bases, with 6 bases between the two germline ends. Here the CDR3 reads CASSVRTEAFF. As DNA, the CDR3 is TGTGCCAGCAGCGTAAGGACTGAAGCTTTCTTT.

This chain links TRBV3-1 (or the pseudogene TRBV3-2) with TRBJ1-6; tentatively, D is TRBD1 (6 bases). In germline, CDR1 is LGHDT, CDR2 YNNKEL (reference sequence). V lost 3 bases and J 9 bases, leaving 6 bases between the germline ends. The CDR3 totals 12 residues. This CDR3 reads CASSHRGSPLHF. DNA for the CDR3: TGTGCCAGCAGCCACAGGGGTTCACCCCTCCACTTT.

The DNA of the CDR3 is TGTGCCAGCAGCCCCTTAGGGGGCCTTTCACCCCTCCACTTT. Translating gives CASSPLGGLSPLHF. The rearrangement joins TRBV14 to TRBJ1-6; 7 nucleotides align to TRBD1. The J segment lost 9 bases and the V segment lost 4 bases, leaving 6 bases of the junction unmatched. This CDR3 is 14 amino acids long. The germline CDR1 and CDR2 sequences are SGHDN and FVKESK.

The rearrangement uses TRBV10-2 and TRBJ1-2; TRBD1 might be the D (6 bases). Between the trimmed V and J ends, which lost 7 bases and 0 bases, there was a span of 18 bases. The CDR3 length is 16 residues. The germline CDR1 and CDR2 sequences are WSHSY and SAAADI. CDR3 nucleotide sequence: TGCGCCAGCAAAGGGGGAGAGGCTCCCTCTAACTATGGCTACACCTTC. This codes for CASKGGEAPSNYGYTF.

The chain combines TRBV9 with TRBJ2-5; 9 nucleotides match TRBD2. Germline CDR1 reads SGDLS; CDR2 reads YYNGEE. The trim removed 3 bases at V and 5 bases at J, leaving 11 bases unmatched. This CDR3 has 16 residues. CDR3 amino acids: CASSGAGGGAGETQYF. The DNA for the CDR3 is TGTGCCAGCAGCGGTGCTGGCGGGGGGGCCGGGGAGACCCAGTACTTC.

The J gene is TRBJ1-2, the V gene TRBV10-2; D might be TRBD1 (5 bases). CDR3 length equals 15 residues. Germline V lookup: CDR1 WSHSY, CDR2 SAAADI. V dropped 8 bases and J dropped 2 bases, with 18 bases sitting between them. The CDR3 DNA follows: TGCGCCAGCGGACGTCCGGGGCCTCCAAACTATGGCTACACCTTC. This gives the protein CASGRPGPPNYGYTF.

The chain employs TRBV7-6 and TRBJ2-7, with D tentatively TRBD1 or TRBD2 (6 bases each). V was shortened by 5 bases and J by 4 bases, with 18 bases between the two germline ends. From germline, CDR1 is SGHVS and CDR2 FNYEAQ. This CDR3 spans 15 amino acids. The CDR3 nucleotides read TGTGCCAGCAGCCCAAGGGTAGGGGGGCTATACGAGCAGTACTTC. Protein product: CASSPRVGGLYEQYF.

The chain uses TRBV10-2 and TRBJ1-2; D is perhaps TRBD1 (6 bases). This CDR3 has 14 residues. The germline CDR1 and CDR2 sequences are WSHSY and SAAADI. The V end was cut by 0 bases, the J end by 7 bases, with 12 bases between. The chain's CDR3 is CASSESGGGLGYTF. The CDR3 DNA sequence: TGCGCCAGCAGTGAGTCGGGGGGCGGCCTTGGCTACACCTTC.

The CDR3 coding sequence is TGCGCCAGCTCGCGGACTAGCGGGGGGTCTTACAATGAGCAGTTCTTC. It translates to CASSRTSGGSYNEQFF. The chain employs TRBV5-1 and TRBJ2-1; 14 nucleotides line up with TRBD2. The length of the CDR3 is 16 residues. Trimming cost V 7 bases and J 4 bases; bases outside gene matches: 7. Germline V CDR1 and CDR2: SGHRS, YFSETQ.

The CDR3 region is CASSPVGATNEKLFF. CDR3 in DNA: TGTGCCAGCTCACCAGTCGGAGCAACTAATGAAAAACTGTTTTTT. The rearrangement links TRBV18 to TRBJ1-4; D unclear. Germline V CDR1 and CDR2: KGHSH, LQKENI. Trimming shortened V by 2 bases and J by 0 bases, and 7 bases separated the two germline ends. The CDR3 has 15 amino acids.

The chain combines TRBV5-1 with TRBJ2-7; possibly TRBD1 or TRBD2 for D (7 bases each). With 3 bases removed from V and 5 bases from J, the gap between germline ends came to 21 bases. Looked up from germline, CDR1 is SGHRS and CDR2 is YFSETQ. The CDR3 extends over 16 amino acids. Here the CDR3 DNA reads TGCGCCAGCAGCTGGGAAAACAGGGGAGGGTTCGACGAGCAGTACTTC. This encodes CASSWENRGGFDEQYF.